These T cell receptor beta chains were read from a single sample in a study of regulatory T cells in long-lasting Graves disease. TCRdb called the multiplex PCR reads again in MiXCR, with one record for every CDR3 protein. The table lists 540,000 or so distinct CDR3 sequences, approximately 13% of them singletons, with about 9.1% in the top ten. These same data were also listed under a study on T cells in Graves' hyperthyroidism and ophthalmopathy.

The specimen comprised peripheral blood mononuclear cells (PBMCs), sampled at new diagnosis, from a patient treated with antithyroid drugs. All receptors come from a young man with Graves disease. CDR3s include the opening cysteine and the closing phenylalanine or tryptophan. The order of the fields is V gene, J gene, CDR3 protein.

TRBV19	TRBJ1-5	CASSIREGQPQHF
TRBV6-1	TRBJ1-2	CASRQGEDGYTF
TRBV18	TRBJ2-7	CASSPPSGRYEQYF
TRBV11-2	TRBJ1-1	CASSFLMNTEAFF
TRBV11-2	TRBJ2-4	CASSLPSPQNIQYF
TRBV20-1	TRBJ2-7	CSANELAGGSYEQYF
TRBV19	TRBJ2-3	CASSPGTGIGTQYF
TRBV15	TRBJ1-5	CATSRHLDRNQPQHF
TRBV19	TRBJ1-1	CASSTVKTMRAEAFF
TRBV3-1	TRBJ1-1	CASSGTGGAAFF
TRBV2	TRBJ1-5	CASSPTGINQPQHF
TRBV20-1	TRBJ2-7	CSAETGQTYEQYF
TRBV6-9	TRBJ2-7	CASSYPSVRSSYEQYF
TRBV30	TRBJ1-6	CAWSDMNSPLHF
TRBV4-1	TRBJ2-7	CASSQVLVRLSEQYF
TRBV3-1	TRBJ2-3	CASSPYGLAGADTQYF
TRBV12-3/TRBV12-4	TRBJ2-5	CASSWRGLQETQYF
TRBV11-2	TRBJ2-4	CASSFTGTSNIQYF
TRBV10-3	TRBJ1-5	CAISAVMANQPQHF
TRBV20-1	TRBJ2-3	CSAMPGLAGLTDTQYF
TRBV10-3	TRBJ2-3	CAIAAGADDTQYF
TRBV7-9	TRBJ2-3	CASSPFGKVRTSTDTQYF
TRBV12-3/TRBV12-4	TRBJ1-4	CASSLDGSRNEKLFF
TRBV20-1	TRBJ2-1	CSASIRADEQFF
TRBV12-5	TRBJ2-5	CASGLVSPPSFGTQYF
TRBV6-2/TRBV6-3	TRBJ2-3	CASSRQPNTQYF
TRBV13	TRBJ2-2	CASSGTETGELFF
TRBV10-3	TRBJ2-1	CAISERRGGELNNEQFF
TRBV12-3/TRBV12-4	TRBJ1-5	CASSFAGNQPQHF
TRBV6-2/TRBV6-3	TRBJ1-3	CASSPWDSLHSGNTIYF
TRBV4-1	TRBJ2-6	CASSPRQGRSGANVLTF
TRBV13	TRBJ2-7	CASSSPGQGMNEQYF
TRBV9	TRBJ1-1	CASSVDGGGWNTEAFF
TRBV24-1	TRBJ2-5	CATMDRSEETQYF
TRBV11-1	TRBJ2-5	CASSLGALMETQYF
TRBV10-3	TRBJ2-3	CATATSVSTDTQYF
TRBV12-3/TRBV12-4	TRBJ2-5	CASSPRGHLGETQYF
TRBV20-1	TRBJ1-6	CSVYARGPESPLHF
TRBV19	TRBJ1-1	CASNRVGTEAFF
TRBV20-1	TRBJ2-5	CSAPLVGETQYF
TRBV18	TRBJ2-3	CASSPLESLSTDTQYF
TRBV19	TRBJ1-5	CASSIVATSGNQPQHF
TRBV2	TRBJ2-1	CAGAPDRAVYNEQFF